The 22 T cell receptor beta chains below were found in one sample sequenced in a study of patients and donors after allogeneic stem cell transplantation. One entry per CDR3 protein results from TCRdb running MiXCR on the RT-PCR reads. The sample shows approximately 210,000 distinct CDR3 sequences, around two fifths of them seen only once. Sequenced: blood, either unsorted or a sorted T cell fraction (not recorded which). Receptor source: a human donor who was either an allogeneic HSCT recipient or a stem cell or donor lymphocyte infusion donor (not recorded which). It is not recorded whose cells these are; they may come from a transplant donor.

V and J are TRBV7-8 and TRBJ1-5, with D tentatively TRBD1 (5 bases). V was shortened by 6 bases and J by 5 bases, with 17 bases between the two germline ends. This CDR3 has 15 amino acids. The germline CDR1 and CDR2 sequences are SGHVS and FQNEAQ. CDR3 in amino acids: CASSPGTRGDQPQHF. The CDR3 bases are TGTGCCAGCAGTCCCGGGACCCGGGGGGATCAGCCCCAGCATTTT.

Turning to this clonotype: The junction does not match germline at one end; this may be a read error. V and J are TRBV20-1 and TRBJ1-1; 10 bases fit TRBD1. Germline V CDR1 and CDR2: DFQATT, SNEGSKA (reference sequence). The CDR3 spans 18 residues. This CDR3 is CSLAGTGAKRGMNTEVFF. The CDR3 region has the DNA TGCAGCCTCGCCGGGACAGGGGCCAAGAGGGGGATGAACACTGAAGTTTTCTTT.

V and J are TRBV3-1 and TRBJ2-2; D is undetermined. V was clipped by 1 base and J by 8 bases, with 5 bases between them. This CDR3 has 12 residues. The germline V gene has CDR1 LGHDT and CDR2 YNNKEL (reference sequence). This CDR3 is CASSQGPGELFF. The CDR3 DNA reads TGTGCCAGCAGCCAAGGGCCGGGGGAGCTGTTTTTT. Looking up the rest from reference TRBV3-1 and TRBJ2-2 gives the full variable domain: DTAVSQTPKYLVTQMGNDKSIKCEQNLGHDTMYWYKQDSKKFLKIMFSYNNKELIINETVPNRFSPKSPDKAHLNLHINSLELGDSAVYFCASSQGPGELFFGEGSRLTVL.

This chain links TRBV12-3 or TRBV12-4 with TRBJ2-5, with 9 positions matching TRBD2. The V gene end was trimmed by 6 bases and the J gene end by 5 bases; junction bases not matched to a gene: 13. This CDR3 spans 16 amino acids. DNA of the CDR3: TGTGCCAGCAGGCCCGGGGTAGCGGGAGTAATGGAGACCCAGTACTTC. Amino acid sequence: CASRPGVAGVMETQYF.

The chain joins TRBV29-1 to TRBJ2-1; D remains unclear. In germline, CDR1 is SQVTM, CDR2 ANQGSEA. V lost 7 bases to trimming and J lost 7 bases, with 8 bases between them. The CDR3 loop spans 10 amino acids. CDR3 coding DNA: TGCAGCGGTGAGGTGAATGAGCAGTTCTTC. It is translated as CSGEVNEQFF.

This clonotype was counted only a few times. V and J are TRBV7-9 and TRBJ1-4; D is uncertain. This CDR3 comprises 13 residues. Germline V lookup: CDR1 SEHNR, CDR2 FQNEAQ (reference sequence). The V end was cut by 4 bases, the J end by 6 bases, with 9 bases between. CDR3 protein: CASSSREDEKLFF. CDR3 DNA: TGTGCCAGCAGCTCCCGCGAAGATGAAAAACTGTTTTTT.

This rearrangement joins TRBV25-1 to TRBJ2-3, with D unclear. From germline, CDR1 is MGHDK and CDR2 SYGVNS. Trimming left V 1 base short and J 0 bases short, with 8 bases between. The CDR3 totals 15 residues. The CDR3 loop reads CASSELGSSTDTQYF. The CDR3 DNA follows: TGTGCCAGCAGTGAATTGGGATCCAGCACAGATACGCAGTATTTT.

The CDR3 DNA follows: TGTGCCACCAGCAGAGCCCGACAGGGGTACTCCTACGAGCAGTACTTC. Amino acids: CATSRARQGYSYEQYF. The V call is TRBV15, the J call TRBJ2-7; 8 bases map to TRBD1. V was pared by 1 base and J by 0 bases, with 5 bases of the junction left unmatched. CDR3 length: 16 amino acids. Germline lookup yields CDR1 LNHNV and CDR2 YYDKDF (reference sequence).

This chain joins TRBV6-5 and TRBJ2-5; 10 nucleotides line up with TRBD2. The CDR3 is 12 amino acids. Germline assignment: CDR1 MNHEY and CDR2 SVGAGI. Losses at the gene ends were 8 bases for V and 5 bases for J; bases not matched to a gene: 2. CDR3 in DNA: TGTGCCAGCTCTAGCGGGAGTGAGACCCAGTACTTC. Its protein is CASSSGSETQYF.

This chain connects TRBV5-6 to TRBJ1-1, with D uncertain. CDR1 is SGHDT, CDR2 YYEEEE, per germline. Deletions cut 4 bases from V and 3 bases from J, with 7 bases between. This CDR3 is built from 12 residues. The CDR3 loop is CASSRVDTEAFF. CDR3 nucleotides: TGTGCCAGCAGCCGGGTCGACACTGAAGCTTTCTTT.

The chain employs TRBV7-2 and TRBJ2-2; 8 bases are a match to TRBD2. CDR1 SGHTA and CDR2 FQGNSA come from the germline V gene. The CDR3 is made up of 18 amino acids. V trimming: 1 base; J trimming: 0 bases; junction bases outside the gene matches: 7. CDR3 DNA: TGTGCCAGCAGCTTAGTAGGTCTAGCGGGCGCGAACACCGGGGAGCTGTTTTTT. Translation: CASSLVGLAGANTGELFF.

The chain is built from TRBV7-3 and TRBJ1-2; perhaps TRBD1 as D (5 bases). This CDR3 has 17 amino acids. Germline V gives CDR1 SGHTA, CDR2 FQGTGA. Trimming removed 3 bases from V and 5 bases from J, with 22 bases in between. CDR3 loop: CASSFEPGPPGPYGYTF. CDR3 nucleotide sequence: TGTGCCAGCAGCTTTGAACCGGGGCCTCCAGGCCCTTATGGCTACACCTTC.

This chain uses TRBV6-2 or TRBV6-3 with TRBJ2-1; D remains ambiguous. The CDR3 extends over 11 amino acids. The V and J ends lost 8 bases and 4 bases respectively, with 6 bases between them. Germline V lookup: CDR1 MNHEY, CDR2 SVGEGT. CDR3 in amino acids: CASGSYNEQFF. The CDR3 DNA reads as TGTGCCAGCGGTTCTTACAATGAGCAGTTCTTC.

A few counts support this clonotype. The chain couples TRBV6-5 to TRBJ2-2; D gene ambiguous. Germline CDR1 MNHEY, CDR2 SVGAGI. The V end lost 6 bases, the J end lost 5 bases, and 7 bases lay between the germline ends. The CDR3 loop spans 12 amino acids. CDR3 bases: TGTGCCAGCAGCACAATTACCGGGGAGCTGTTTTTT. This gives the protein CASSTITGELFF.

The sample holds a few counts of this clonotype. CDR3 nucleotides: TGTGCCAGCAGTTTAGTGACAGGGTGGGGCTACACCTTC. Protein: CASSLVTGWGYTF. The V and J genes are TRBV12-3 or TRBV12-4 and TRBJ1-2; 7 bases map to TRBD1. The CDR3 runs 13 residues. V lost 1 base and J lost 8; bases outside the gene matches: 4.

The chain carries TRBV12-3 or TRBV12-4 and TRBJ2-1; maybe TRBD1 (5 bases). The ends were cut back, 1 base at V and 6 bases at J, with 7 bases in the middle. The CDR3 contains 13 residues. Here the CDR3 reads CASSLGTPNEQFF. The CDR3 bases are TGTGCCAGCAGTTTAGGGACACCCAATGAGCAGTTCTTC.

V gene TRBV6-2 or TRBV6-3 combines with J gene TRBJ2-7; D gene ambiguous. This CDR3 is 14 amino acids long. V dropped 0 bases and J dropped 0 bases, with 6 bases sitting between them. Germline V gene data show CDR1 as MNHEY and CDR2 as SVGEGT. The CDR3 spells CASSYSVISYEQYF. The CDR3 DNA reads TGTGCCAGCAGTTACTCAGTGATCTCCTACGAGCAGTACTTC.

This chain links TRBV28 with TRBJ2-2, with 10 nucleotides matching TRBD2. From germline, CDR1 is MDHEN and CDR2 SYDVKM. This CDR3 is 16 amino acids long. The V segment lost 5 bases and the J segment 3 bases; nucleotides outside the gene matches: 6. Written as DNA, the CDR3 is TGTGCCAGCAGTCCCTTGAGCGGGAGGGACACCGGGGAGCTGTTTTTT. The encoded protein is CASSPLSGRDTGELFF. The full variable domain, with the rest looked up from reference TRBV28 and TRBJ2-2, is DVKVTQSSRYLVKRTGEKVFLECVQDMDHENMFWYRQDPGLGLRLIYFSYDVKMKEKGDIPEGYSVSREKKERFSLILESASTNQTSMYLCASSPLSGRDTGELFFGEGSRLTVL.

The CDR3 DNA reads TGCAGTGAAAGCGGGTTGGGGAATGAGCAGTTCTTC. It translates to CSESGLGNEQFF. This sequence joins TRBV20-1 and TRBJ2-1; the D gene is possibly TRBD2 (6 bases). V was trimmed by 7 bases and J by 7 bases, leaving 14 bases between them. The CDR3 contains 12 residues. Germline CDR1 is DFQATT and CDR2 is SNEGSKA (reference sequence).

This clonotype was seen only a few times. The chain combines TRBV20-1 with TRBJ2-3; a weak D match, TRBD1 (5 bases). This CDR3 comprises 15 residues. The germline V gene encodes CDR1 DFQATT and CDR2 SNEGSKA (reference sequence). V lost 8 bases, J lost 6 bases, and 24 bases lay in between. CDR3 sequence: CSFWSQTDPLDTQYF. Written as DNA, the CDR3 is TGCAGTTTCTGGTCCCAGACAGACCCCCTGGATACGCAGTATTTT.

The chain links TRBV24-1 to TRBJ2-1; 12 bases match TRBD2. CDR1 is KGHDR, CDR2 SFDVKD, per germline. V lost 4 bases and J lost 7; bases outside the gene matches: 7. The CDR3 is made up of 16 amino acids. The CDR3, as DNA: TGTGCCACCAGTGAACGGGGACTAGCGGGCCGTAATGAGCAGTTCTTC. It yields the protein CATSERGLAGRNEQFF.

This clonotype appeared many times. The chain combines TRBV12-3 or TRBV12-4 with TRBJ1-5; possible D gene TRBD1, 5 bases. This CDR3 is built from 13 residues. V was cut by 6 bases and J by 2 bases, with 8 bases left in between. As DNA, the CDR3 is TGTGCCAGCAGCACAGGTGGCAATCAGCCCCAGCATTTT. Residues: CASSTGGNQPQHF.